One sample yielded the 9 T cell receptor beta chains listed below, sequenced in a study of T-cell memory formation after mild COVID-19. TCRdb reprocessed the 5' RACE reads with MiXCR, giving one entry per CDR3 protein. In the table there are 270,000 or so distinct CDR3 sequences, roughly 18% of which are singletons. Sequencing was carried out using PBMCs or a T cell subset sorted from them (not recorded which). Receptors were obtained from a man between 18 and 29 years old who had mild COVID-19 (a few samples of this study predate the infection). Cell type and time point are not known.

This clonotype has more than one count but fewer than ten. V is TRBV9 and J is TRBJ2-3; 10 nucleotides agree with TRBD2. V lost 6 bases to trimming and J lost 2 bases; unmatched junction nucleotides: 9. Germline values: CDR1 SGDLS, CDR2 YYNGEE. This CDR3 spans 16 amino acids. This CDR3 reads CASNRIAGGSTDTQYF. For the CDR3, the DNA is TGTGCCAGCAACAGAATAGCGGGGGGATCCACAGATACGCAGTATTTT.

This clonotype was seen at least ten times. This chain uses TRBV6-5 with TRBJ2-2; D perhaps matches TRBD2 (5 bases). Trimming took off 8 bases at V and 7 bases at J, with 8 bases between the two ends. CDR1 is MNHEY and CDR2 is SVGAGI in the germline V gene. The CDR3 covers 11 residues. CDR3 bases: TGTGCCAGCCGTGCGGGCGGGGAGCTGTTTTTT. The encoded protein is CASRAGGELFF.

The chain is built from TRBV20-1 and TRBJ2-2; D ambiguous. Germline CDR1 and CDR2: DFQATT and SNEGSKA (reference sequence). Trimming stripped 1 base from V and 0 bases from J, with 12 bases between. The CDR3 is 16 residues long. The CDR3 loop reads CSARAETNANTGELFF. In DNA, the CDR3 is TGCAGTGCTAGAGCTGAGACGAACGCGAACACCGGGGAGCTGTTTTTT.

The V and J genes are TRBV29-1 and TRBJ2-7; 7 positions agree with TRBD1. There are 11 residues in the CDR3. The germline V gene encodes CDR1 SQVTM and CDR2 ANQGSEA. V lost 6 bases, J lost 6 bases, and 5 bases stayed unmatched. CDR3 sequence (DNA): TGCAGCGTAGGAGACAGGGCCGAGCAGTACGTC. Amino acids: CSVGDRAEQYV.

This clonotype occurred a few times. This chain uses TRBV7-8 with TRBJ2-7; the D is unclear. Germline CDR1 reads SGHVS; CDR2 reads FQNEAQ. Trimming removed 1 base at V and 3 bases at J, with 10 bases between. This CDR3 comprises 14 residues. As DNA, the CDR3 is TGTGCCAGCAGCTTAGGTACAACTAACTACGAGCAGTACGTC. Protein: CASSLGTTNYEQYV.

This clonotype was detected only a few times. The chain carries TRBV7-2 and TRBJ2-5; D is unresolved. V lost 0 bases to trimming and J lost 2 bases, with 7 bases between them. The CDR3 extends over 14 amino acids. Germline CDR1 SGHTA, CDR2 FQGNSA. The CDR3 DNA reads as TGTGCCAGCAGCTTAGCTCTCGGGCAAGAGACCCAGTACTTC. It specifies CASSLALGQETQYF.

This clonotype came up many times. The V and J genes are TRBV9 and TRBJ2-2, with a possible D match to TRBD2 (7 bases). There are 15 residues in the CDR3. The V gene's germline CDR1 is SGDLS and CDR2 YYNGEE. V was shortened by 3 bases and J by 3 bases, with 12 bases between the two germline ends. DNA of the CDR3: TGTGCCAGCAGCGCCGGGGGGCTCGACACCGGGGAGCTGTTTTTT. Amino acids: CASSAGGLDTGELFF.

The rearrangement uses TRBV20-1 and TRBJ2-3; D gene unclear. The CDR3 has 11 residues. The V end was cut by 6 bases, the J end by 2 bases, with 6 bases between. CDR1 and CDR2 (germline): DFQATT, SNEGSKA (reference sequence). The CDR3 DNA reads TGCAGTGCCCGAGTCACAGATACGCAGTATTTT. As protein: CSARVTDTQYF.

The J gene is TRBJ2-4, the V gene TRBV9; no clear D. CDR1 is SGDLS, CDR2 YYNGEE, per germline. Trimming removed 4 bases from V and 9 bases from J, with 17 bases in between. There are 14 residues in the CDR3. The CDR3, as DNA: TGTGCCAGCAGCTCTAGGACCGAAGCAGGCATTCAGTACTTC. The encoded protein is CASSSRTEAGIQYF.